This T cell receptor beta chain is drawn from a study of beta chain features in type 1 diabetes. General study results and limits: The naive, central memory and Treg TCRB repertoires of patients appeared to be more similar to one another than those of healthy donors.

Since all of the isolated RNA was reverse transcribed, expressed TCRB transcripts were what got sequenced. Generated by immunoSEQ multiplex PCR, the TCRdb table keeps only in-frame clones and is missing some. The repertoire holds fewer than 350,000 clones, about 8.5% seen once, with 0.9% to 1.2% in the top ten. A remark on this clone: What it binds is unknown.

From germline, CDR1 is SGHVS and CDR2 FQNEAQ. Trimming cost V 1 base and J 16 bases, with 11 bases left between them. The CDR3 totals 12 residues. Sequencing used central memory CD4+ T cells from blood. This clonotype originated in a woman under 30 in good health. V usage is TRBV7-8 and J usage is TRBJ1-6, with D unresolved. In DNA form, the CDR3 reads TGTGCCAGCAGCTTAGTGGTGTCCGGGCTCCACTTT. Translation: CASSLVVSGLHF.